This T cell receptor beta chain was sequenced in a study of PD-L1 blockade in urothelial cancer. Trimming took 5 bases from V and 5 from J, leaving 18 bases between them. The germline gives CDR1 KGHSH, CDR2 LQKENI. This CDR3 comprises 15 residues. Method: immunoSEQ multiplex PCR; TCRdb's copy keeps in-frame clones and lacks some. This table has tens of thousands of clones, 70% to 90% appearing once. The source of this sequence is a man aged 60 to 69 with urothelial cancer. This chain links TRBV18 with TRBJ1-1; maybe TRBD1 (5 bases). Sample: PBMCs, taken around atezolizumab (anti-PD-L1) treatment. The CDR3 region is CASSSDRGSVTEAFF. As DNA, the CDR3 is TGTGCCAGCTCATCGGATAGGGGTTCGGTGACTGAAGCTTTCTTT.